This T cell receptor beta chain came from a study of cytomegalovirus exposure and HLA in healthy donors. The 120-subject validation cohort, separate from the approximately 670-subject first cohort, included the donors. This CDR3 is 13 amino acids long. CDR1 and CDR2 from the germline V gene are MNHEY and SMNVEV (reference sequence). J lost 9 bases, V lost 4 bases, and 8 bases had no gene match. Of note for this clone: As yet, its antigen is unknown.

Some clones are missing from TCRdb's copy, which holds only in-frame ones; the method was immunoSEQ multiplex PCR. This sample has 200,000 to 250,000 clones, with approximately 87% found just once. Overall study results and limits: The study listed 150 to 200 cytomegalovirus-associated TCR beta chains.

The source of this sequence is a woman under 30 in good health and CMV-seronegative. This chain uses TRBV27 with TRBJ2-5; 7 bases match TRBD2. Sequences were obtained from PBMCs. This CDR3 reads CASSSASGQPQYF. Here the CDR3 DNA reads TGTGCCAGCAGTTCCGCTAGCGGCCAGCCCCAGTACTTC.